The text below deals with one T cell receptor beta chain. Its antigen has not been determined. The record has no base qualities; no much larger clone is one base away. The sample belongs to a study of blood T cell repertoires in COVID-19 (dated by TCRdb to 2020 to 2022). Concerning the study at large: The collaborator samples originated in the United States, Italy and Spain and spanned the acute and convalescent phases of COVID-19. Samples were obtained from the ongoing ImmuneRACE study (first 160 participants) and from roughly 1,300 subjects provided by 6 global collaborators. Sample metadata almost always included a de-identified subject ID, COVID-19 status, age in years and sex. The prospective study material was composed of cDNA or gDNA derived from T cells, B-cell-depleted T cells, or PBMCs. Subjects who had been exposed to COVID-19, were actively infected with it, or had recovered from it provided the deeply sampled blood TCRbeta repertoires that made up the dataset. HLA class I and class II types, where available, came from metadata supplied by the sample provider rather than from assay-based typing. The repertoires were released in a freely available public database meant as a resource for research on the immune response to SARS-CoV-2.

V is shortened by 8 bases, J by 6 bases, and the region joining them spans 13 bases. The germline V gene yields SNHLY for CDR1 and FYNNEI for CDR2. Its CDR3 holds 12 amino acids, cysteine through phenylalanine. The only DNA kept is the CDR3, 36 bases in frame from the first base. Broad study findings and their caveats: The amount of clinical and demographic metadata varied by source and participant and was provided uncurated.

The collaborating institutions used their own protocols to collect whole blood in K2EDTA tubes. For TCRbeta analysis, collaborator samples were shipped as frozen whole blood, as isolated PBMCs, or as DNA extracted from either sample type. TCRbeta CDR3 regions were amplified from genomic DNA using the immunoSEQ Assay, a bias-controlled multiplex PCR. The authors' analysis ran thus. Nucleated cell counts per sample were estimated from amplification of reference gene primers within the assay. Sequence reads were collapsed and filtered to measure the absolute abundance of every unique TCRbeta CDR3 rearrangement. For each sample, productive Simpson clonality was calculated by taking the square root of Simpson's diversity index across productive rearrangements. Here the immuneACCESS table is served through TCRdb, limited to in-frame sequences with V and J called. Missing clones are a known gap in these copies; in checked studies unresolved V genes cover under half, and the rest lacks a known reason. D and trimming come from the DNA, and the V and J calls and clone size come from that table. This sample comprises tens of thousands of clones, 80% of them detected only once. The top ten clonotypes cover roughly 19% of the sample.

The sequence joins TRBV2 to TRBJ1-2; no D segment can be confidently identified. Material: peripheral blood. The TCR was taken from a woman older than 75 with acute or convalescent COVID-19. The nucleotide sequence is given as TGTGCCAGCGGGCAGAGAAAGGATGGCTACACCTTC. Its protein reads: CASGQRKDGYTF.